The 2 T cell receptor beta chains below all came from one sample that was sequenced in a study of CD4 and CD8 cells across lung adenocarcinoma regions. MiXCR, run by TCRdb on the PCR reads, gives a single entry per CDR3 protein. This table has approximately 20,000 distinct CDR3 sequences, 46% appearing once. The source material was CD4+ T cells from the margin of a lung tumor. Source of these receptors: a male donor with lung adenocarcinoma. The CD4 and CD8 labels of this study may be unreliable.

This chain connects TRBV25-1 to TRBJ2-1; 7 bases agree with TRBD1. The CDR3 totals 13 residues. V trimming: 6 bases; J trimming: 6 bases; junction bases outside the gene matches: 5. Germline-derived CDR1 and CDR2 are MGHDK and SYGVNS. DNA of the CDR3: TGTGCCAGCAGCTCAGACAGGGCCAATGAGCAGTTCTTC. Protein product: CASSSDRANEQFF.

Many counts were recorded for this clonotype. The chain's CDR3 is CASSYRGGELFF. In DNA form, the CDR3 reads TGTGCCAGCAGTTACAGGGGCGGGGAGCTGTTTTTT. The chain employs TRBV6-5 and TRBJ2-2; perhaps TRBD1 as D (5 bases). Germline assignment: CDR1 MNHEY and CDR2 SVGAGI. V lost 2 bases, J lost 7 bases, and 5 bases lay in between. This CDR3 comprises 12 residues.